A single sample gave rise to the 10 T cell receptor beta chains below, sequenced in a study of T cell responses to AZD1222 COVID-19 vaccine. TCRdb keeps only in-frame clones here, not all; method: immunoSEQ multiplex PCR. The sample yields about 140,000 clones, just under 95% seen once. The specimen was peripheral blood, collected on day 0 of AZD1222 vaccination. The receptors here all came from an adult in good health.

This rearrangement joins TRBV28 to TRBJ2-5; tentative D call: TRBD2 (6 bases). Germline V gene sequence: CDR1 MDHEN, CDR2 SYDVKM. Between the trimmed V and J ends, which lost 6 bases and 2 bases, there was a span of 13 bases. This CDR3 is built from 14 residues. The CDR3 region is CASRPGLKQETQYF. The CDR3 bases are TGTGCCAGCAGACCGGGACTGAAACAAGAGACCCAGTACTTC.

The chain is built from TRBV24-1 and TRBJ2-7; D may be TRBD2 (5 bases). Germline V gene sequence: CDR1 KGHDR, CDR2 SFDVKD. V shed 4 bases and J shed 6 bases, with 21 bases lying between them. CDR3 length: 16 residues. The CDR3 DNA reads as TGTGCCACCAGTGACCGACAAGACTATGGGCCTCTCGAGCAGTACTTC. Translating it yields CATSDRQDYGPLEQYF.

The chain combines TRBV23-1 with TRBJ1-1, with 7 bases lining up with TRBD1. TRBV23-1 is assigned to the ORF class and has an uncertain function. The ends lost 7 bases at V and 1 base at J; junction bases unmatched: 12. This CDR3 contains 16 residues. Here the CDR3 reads CASTLPGTAENTEAFF. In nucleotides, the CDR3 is TGCGCCAGCACCTTACCAGGGACAGCGGAGAACACTGAAGCTTTCTTT.

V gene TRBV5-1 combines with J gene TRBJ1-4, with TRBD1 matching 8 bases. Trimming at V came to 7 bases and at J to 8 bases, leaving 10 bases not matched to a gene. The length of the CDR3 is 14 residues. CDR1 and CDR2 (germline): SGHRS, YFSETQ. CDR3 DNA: TGCGCCAGCTGCCTTAGTGGGGACAGGGAAAAACTGTTTTTT. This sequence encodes CASCLSGDREKLFF.

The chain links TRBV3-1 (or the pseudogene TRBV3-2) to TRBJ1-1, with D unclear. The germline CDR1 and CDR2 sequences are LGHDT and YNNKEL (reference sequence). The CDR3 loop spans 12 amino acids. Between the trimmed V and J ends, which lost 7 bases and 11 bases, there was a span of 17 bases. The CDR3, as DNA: TGTGCCAGCATGCCCCCGGACGGGAGGGCTTTCTTT. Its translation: CASMPPDGRAFF.

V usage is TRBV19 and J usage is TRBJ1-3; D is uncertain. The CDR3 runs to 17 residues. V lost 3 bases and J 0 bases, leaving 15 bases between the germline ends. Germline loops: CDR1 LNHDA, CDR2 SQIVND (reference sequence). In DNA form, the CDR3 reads TGTGCCAGTAGTATTACTCGTTTCAACTCCTCTGGAAACACCATATATTTT. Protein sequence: CASSITRFNSSGNTIYF.

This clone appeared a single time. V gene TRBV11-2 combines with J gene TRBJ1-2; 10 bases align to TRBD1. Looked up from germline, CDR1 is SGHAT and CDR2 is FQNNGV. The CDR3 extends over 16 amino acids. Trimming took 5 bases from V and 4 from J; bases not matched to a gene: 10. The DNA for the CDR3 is TGTGCCAGCAGCCCACCCGGGACAGGGGCGCCCTATGGCTACACCTTC. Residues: CASSPPGTGAPYGYTF.

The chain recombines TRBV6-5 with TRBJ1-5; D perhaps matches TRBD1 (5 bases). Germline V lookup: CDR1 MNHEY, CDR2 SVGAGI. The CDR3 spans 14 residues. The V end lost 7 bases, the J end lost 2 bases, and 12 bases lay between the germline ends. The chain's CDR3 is CASTIGVGNQPQHF. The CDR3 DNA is TGTGCCAGCACAATAGGGGTCGGCAATCAGCCCCAGCATTTT.

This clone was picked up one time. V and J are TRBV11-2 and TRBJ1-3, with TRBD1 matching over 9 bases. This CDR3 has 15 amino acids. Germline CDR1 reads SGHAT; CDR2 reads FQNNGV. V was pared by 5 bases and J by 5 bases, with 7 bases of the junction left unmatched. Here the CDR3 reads CASSVAGTGRNTIYF. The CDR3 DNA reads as TGTGCCAGCAGCGTAGCCGGGACAGGGAGAAACACCATATATTTT.

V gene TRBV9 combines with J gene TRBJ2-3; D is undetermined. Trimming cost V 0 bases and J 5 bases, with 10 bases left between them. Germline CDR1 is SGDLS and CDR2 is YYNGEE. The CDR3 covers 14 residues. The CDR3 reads CASSVEGSGDTQYF. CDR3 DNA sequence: TGTGCCAGCAGCGTAGAGGGCTCTGGAGATACGCAGTATTTT.